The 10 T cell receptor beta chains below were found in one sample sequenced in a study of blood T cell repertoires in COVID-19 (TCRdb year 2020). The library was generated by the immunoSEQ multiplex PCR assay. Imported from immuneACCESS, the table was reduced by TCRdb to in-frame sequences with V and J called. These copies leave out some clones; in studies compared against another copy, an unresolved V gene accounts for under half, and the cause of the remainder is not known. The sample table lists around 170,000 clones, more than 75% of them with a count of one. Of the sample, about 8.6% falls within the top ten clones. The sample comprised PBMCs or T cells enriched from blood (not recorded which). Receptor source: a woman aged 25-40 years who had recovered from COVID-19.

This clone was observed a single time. For the CDR3, the DNA is TGTGCCATCGCCGGGACTAGCGGGACCGCTGGCCCAATTTTCTTC. Amino acids: CAIAGTSGTAGPIFF. The chain is built from TRBV4-2 and TRBJ2-1; 13 positions match TRBD2. V shed 10 bases, J shed 16 bases, and the junction held 19 bases outside the gene matches. CDR3 length equals 15 residues. Germline CDR1 LGHNA, CDR2 YNFKEQ.

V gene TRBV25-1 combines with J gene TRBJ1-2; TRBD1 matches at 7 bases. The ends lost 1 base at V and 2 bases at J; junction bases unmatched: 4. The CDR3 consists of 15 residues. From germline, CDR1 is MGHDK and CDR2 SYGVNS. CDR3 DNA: TGTGCCAGCAGTGAATCTCCAGGGGGAAACTATGGCTACACCTTC. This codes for CASSESPGGNYGYTF.

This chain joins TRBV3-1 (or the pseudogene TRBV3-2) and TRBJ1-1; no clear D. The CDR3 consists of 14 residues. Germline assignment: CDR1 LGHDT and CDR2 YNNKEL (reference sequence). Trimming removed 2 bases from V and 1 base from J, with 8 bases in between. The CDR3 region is CASSQILGNTEAFF. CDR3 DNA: TGTGCCAGCAGCCAAATCCTAGGGAACACTGAAGCTTTCTTT.

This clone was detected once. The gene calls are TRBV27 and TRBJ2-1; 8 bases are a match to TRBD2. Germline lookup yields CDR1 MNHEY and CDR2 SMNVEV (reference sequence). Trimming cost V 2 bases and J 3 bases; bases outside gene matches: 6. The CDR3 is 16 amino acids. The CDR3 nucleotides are TGTGCCAGCAGTTTACAAAGCGGGAGACTCTACAATGAGCAGTTCTTC. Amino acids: CASSLQSGRLYNEQFF.

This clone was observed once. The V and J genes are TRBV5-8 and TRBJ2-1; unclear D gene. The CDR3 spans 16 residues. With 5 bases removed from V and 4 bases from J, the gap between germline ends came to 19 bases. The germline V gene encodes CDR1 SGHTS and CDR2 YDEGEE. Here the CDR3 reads CASSPGGASQYNEQFF. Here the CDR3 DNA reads TGTGCCAGCAGTCCGGGTGGAGCGAGCCAATACAATGAGCAGTTCTTC.

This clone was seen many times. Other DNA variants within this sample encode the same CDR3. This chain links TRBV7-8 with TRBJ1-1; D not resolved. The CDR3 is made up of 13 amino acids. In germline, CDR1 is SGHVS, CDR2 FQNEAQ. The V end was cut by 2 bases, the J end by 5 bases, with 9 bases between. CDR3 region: CASSLTGGTEAFF. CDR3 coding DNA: TGTGCCAGCAGCTTAACGGGTGGGACTGAAGCTTTCTTT.

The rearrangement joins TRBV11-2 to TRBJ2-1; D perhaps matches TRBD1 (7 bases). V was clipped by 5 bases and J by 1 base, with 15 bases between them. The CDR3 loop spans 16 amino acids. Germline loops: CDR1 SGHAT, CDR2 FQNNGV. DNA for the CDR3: TGTGCCAGCAGCCCCCTGACAGGGAGGTCCTACAATGAGCAGTTCTTC. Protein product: CASSPLTGRSYNEQFF.

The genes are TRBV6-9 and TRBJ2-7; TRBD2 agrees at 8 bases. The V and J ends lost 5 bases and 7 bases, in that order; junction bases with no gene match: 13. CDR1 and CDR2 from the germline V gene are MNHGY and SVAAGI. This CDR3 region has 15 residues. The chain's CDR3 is CASSTGTSSVGEQYF. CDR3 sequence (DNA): TGTGCCAGCAGTACCGGGACTAGTTCTGTCGGAGAGCAGTACTTC.

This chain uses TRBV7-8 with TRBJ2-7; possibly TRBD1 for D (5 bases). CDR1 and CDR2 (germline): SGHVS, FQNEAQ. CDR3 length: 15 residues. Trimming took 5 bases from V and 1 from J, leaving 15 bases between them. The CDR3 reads CASSPRESVSYEQYF. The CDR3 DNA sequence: TGTGCCAGCAGCCCCAGGGAAAGCGTTTCCTACGAGCAGTACTTC. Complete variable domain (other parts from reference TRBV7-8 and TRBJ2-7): GAGVSQSPRYKVAKRGQDVALRCDPISGHVSLFWYQQALGQGPEFLTYFQNEAQLDKSGLPSDRFFAERPEGSVSTLKIQRTQQEDSAVYLCASSPRESVSYEQYFGPGTRLTVT.

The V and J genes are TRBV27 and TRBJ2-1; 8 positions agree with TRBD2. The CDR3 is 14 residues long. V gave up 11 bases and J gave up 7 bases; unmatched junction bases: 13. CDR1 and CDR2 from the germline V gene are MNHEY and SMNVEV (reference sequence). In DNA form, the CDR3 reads TGTGCCGCCGGCAGGGAGGCTAGCGGGAATGAGCAGTTCTTC. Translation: CAAGREASGNEQFF.